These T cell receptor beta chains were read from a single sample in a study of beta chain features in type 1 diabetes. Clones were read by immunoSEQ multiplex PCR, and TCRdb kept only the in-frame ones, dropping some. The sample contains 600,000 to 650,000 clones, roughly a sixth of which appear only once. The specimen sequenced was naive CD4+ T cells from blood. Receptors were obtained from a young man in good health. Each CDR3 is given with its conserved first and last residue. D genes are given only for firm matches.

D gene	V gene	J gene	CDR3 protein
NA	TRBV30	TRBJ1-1	CAWRMTGTEAFF
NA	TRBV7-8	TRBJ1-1	CASSPPGGKAFF
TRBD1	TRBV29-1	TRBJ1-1	CSVARTGRRTEAFF
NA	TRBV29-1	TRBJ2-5	CSVEYVGRQTQYF
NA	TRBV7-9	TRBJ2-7	CASSPRPIMTYEQYF
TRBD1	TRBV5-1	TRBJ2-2	CASGDRGANTGELFF
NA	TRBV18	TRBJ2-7	CASSPPTTGTVVYEQYF
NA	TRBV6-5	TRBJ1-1	CASALQGAEAFF
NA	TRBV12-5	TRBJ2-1	CASGPGGTYNEQFF
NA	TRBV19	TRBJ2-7	CATVAGTLGLHEQYF
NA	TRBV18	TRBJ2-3	CASSGQSTDTQYF
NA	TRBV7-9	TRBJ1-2	CASSLFREAGYTF
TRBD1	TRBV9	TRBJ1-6	CASSADRINSPLHF
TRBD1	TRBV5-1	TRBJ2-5	CASSDRDYQETQYF
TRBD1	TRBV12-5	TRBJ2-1	CASGNRPAGTGNEQFF
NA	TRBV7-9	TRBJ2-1	CASSPPWTSHEQFF
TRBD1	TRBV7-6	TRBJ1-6	CASSSALDRGNSPLHF
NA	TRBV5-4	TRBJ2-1	CASSLGTEYNEQFF
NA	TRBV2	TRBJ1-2	CASSESTGNYGYTF
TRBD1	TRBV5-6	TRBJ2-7	CASSFWAGTERSYEQYF
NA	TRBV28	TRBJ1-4	CASSKGGPEVKLFF
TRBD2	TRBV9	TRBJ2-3	CASSVVGGATDTQYF
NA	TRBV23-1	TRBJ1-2	CASSQSYRSSPHIGGYTF
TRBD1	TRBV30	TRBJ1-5	CAWSFAGQAHQPQHF
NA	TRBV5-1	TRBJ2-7	CASSFVEGAYEQYF
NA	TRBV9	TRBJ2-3	CASSERNRQFTDTQYF
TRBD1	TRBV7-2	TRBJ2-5	CASSLVGGTGVETQYF
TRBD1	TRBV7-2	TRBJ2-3	CASRRRGQGPDTQYF
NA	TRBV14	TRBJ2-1	CASSQDLRSLSSYNEQFF
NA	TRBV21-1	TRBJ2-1	CIPPRAVNEQFF
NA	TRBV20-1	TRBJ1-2	CSAREGVLDAF
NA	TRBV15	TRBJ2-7	CATSLPGLESYEQYF
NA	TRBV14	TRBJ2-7	CASSPTGRGYEQYF
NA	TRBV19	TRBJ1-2	CASSVLQGLNYGYTF
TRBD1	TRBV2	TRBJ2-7	CASLGTGLSYEQYF
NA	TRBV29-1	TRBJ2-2	CSVGRQLTGELFF
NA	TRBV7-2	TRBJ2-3	CASRTRRADTQYF
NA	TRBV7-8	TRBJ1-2	CASSSSYGYTF
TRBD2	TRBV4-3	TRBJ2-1	CASSQDLTSGIYNEQFF
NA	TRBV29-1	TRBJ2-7	CSVEDLQADSYEQYF
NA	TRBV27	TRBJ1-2	CASSLSTNRQFYGYTF
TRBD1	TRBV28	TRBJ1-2	CASRHGTGVYGYTF
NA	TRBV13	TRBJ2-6	CASSSDRASGANVLTF
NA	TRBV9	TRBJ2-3	CASSVGFGPDTQYF
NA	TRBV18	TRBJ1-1	CASSPDRGATEAFF
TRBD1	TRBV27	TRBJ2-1	CASSHTRQGVDNEQFF
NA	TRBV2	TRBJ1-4	CASSTQGSATNEKLFF
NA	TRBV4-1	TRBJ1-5	CASSQAWTDNQPQHF
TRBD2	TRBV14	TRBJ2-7	CASSQDGGTSRKQYF
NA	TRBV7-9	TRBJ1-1	CASSLSAWLNTEAFF
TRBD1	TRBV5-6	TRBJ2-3	CASSLPGQDTDTQYF
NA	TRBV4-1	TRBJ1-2	CASSLRDNYGYTF
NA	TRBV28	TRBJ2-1	CASSVDRSSYNEQFF
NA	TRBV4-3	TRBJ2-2	CASSQVLTGELFF